The entry below describes one T cell receptor beta chain. Its recognized antigen is unknown. Base qualities are missing; no much larger clone stands one base away. Whole blood was collected in K2EDTA tubes by collaborating institutions according to the institutions' own protocols. Collaborator samples were shipped for TCRbeta analysis as frozen whole blood, isolated PBMCs, or DNA extracted from either sample type. According to the germline V gene, CDR1 reads SGHTA and CDR2 reads FQGTGA. Trimming leaves V shorter by 4 bases and J shorter by 4 bases, with the junction holding 2 bases beyond the gene matches. Spanning cysteine to phenylalanine, the CDR3 consists of 14 amino acids. Only the CDR3 part of the read is kept: 42 bases, read in frame from the first base. This sample was included in a study of blood T cell repertoires in COVID-19 (dated by TCRdb to 2018 to 2020). Study-wide context: Collaborator samples came from the United States, Italy and Spain and covered acute and convalescent phases of COVID-19. The material from the prospective study consisted of cDNA or gDNA derived from T cells, B-cell-depleted T cells, or PBMCs. Deeply sampled blood TCRbeta repertoires from subjects exposed to, actively infected with, or recovered from COVID-19 were included in the dataset. The repertoires were made available in a free public database intended to serve as a resource for research on the immune response to SARS-CoV-2. Samples were obtained from the ongoing ImmuneRACE study (first 160 participants) and from over a thousand subjects provided by 6 global collaborators. A de-identified subject ID, COVID-19 status, age in years and sex were almost always included in the sample metadata. HLA class I and class II types, where available, came from metadata supplied by the sample provider rather than from assay-based typing. The study at large found these results: How much clinical and demographic metadata was included differed by source and by participant, and the metadata was provided uncurated.

The immunoSEQ Assay, a bias-controlled multiplex PCR, was used to amplify TCRbeta CDR3 regions from genomic DNA. The original methods were these. Within the assay, amplification of reference gene primers was used to estimate how many nucleated cells each sample contained. To quantify the absolute abundance of each unique TCRbeta CDR3 rearrangement, sequence reads were collapsed and filtered. For each sample, productive Simpson clonality was calculated as the square root of Simpson's diversity index over productive rearrangements. TCRdb obtained this table from immuneACCESS and retained in-frame rearrangements with V and J assigned. These tables miss some clones; where compared with another copy, unresolved V genes account for less than half of the shortfall, and the remainder is unexplained. D and trimming were read from the DNA, whereas the V and J calls and clone size are those reported in that table. A total of approximately 500,000 clones appear in this sample, approximately 85% of them only once. The top ten clones comprise 3% to 4% of the sample.

Source material: peripheral blood. The origin of this receptor is a human donor in a cohort sampled during active COVID-19. The chain is assembled from TRBV7-3 and TRBJ2-3; TRBD2 aligns with 10 central bases. The sequence in DNA is TGTGCCAGCAGCTCCGGGACTAGCGCAGATACGCAGTATTTT. Its translation is CASSSGTSADTQYF.